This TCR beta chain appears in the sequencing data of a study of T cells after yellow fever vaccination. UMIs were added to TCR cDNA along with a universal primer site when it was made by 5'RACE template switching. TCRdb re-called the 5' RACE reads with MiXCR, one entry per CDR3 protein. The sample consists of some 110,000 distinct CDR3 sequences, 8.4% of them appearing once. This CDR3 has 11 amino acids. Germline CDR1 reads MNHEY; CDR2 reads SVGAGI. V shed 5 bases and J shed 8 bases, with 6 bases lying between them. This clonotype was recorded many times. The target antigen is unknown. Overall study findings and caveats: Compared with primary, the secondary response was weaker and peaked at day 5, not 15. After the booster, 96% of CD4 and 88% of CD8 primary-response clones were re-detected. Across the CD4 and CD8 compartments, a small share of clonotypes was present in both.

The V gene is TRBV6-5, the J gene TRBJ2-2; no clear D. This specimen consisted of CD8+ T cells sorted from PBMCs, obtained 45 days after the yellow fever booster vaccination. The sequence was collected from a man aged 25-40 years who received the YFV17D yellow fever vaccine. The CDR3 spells CASSARGELFF. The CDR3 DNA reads TGTGCCAGCAGTGCGCGGGGGGAGCTGTTTTTT.